This record looks at one T cell receptor (beta chain) sequence and its context. Antigen unknown. Germline V gene data show CDR1 as MNHEY and CDR2 as SVGAGI. This CDR3 has 17 residues. The V end lost 0 bases, the J end lost 3 bases, and 18 bases lay between the germline ends. Noted treatment: roughly 11-day PBMC culture with coronavirus spike peptide pools or control peptides (ViraFEST assay). This specimen belongs to a study of vaccination and CD4 T cells after COVID-19. Across the whole study: Six male and four female convalescents took part, two of them Hispanic.

Researchers used the Oncomine TCR Beta short-read assay to sequence DNA from cultured CD4+ T cells. The template was genomic DNA from cultured CD4+ T cells. One entry per CDR3 protein, called by TCRdb with MiXCR from the PCR reads. Of some 14,000 distinct CDR3 sequences in the sample, over 55% are singletons; the top ten hold about 18%. Sequencing was done on a sample of CD4+ T cells from blood, cultured in vitro. This TCR came from a human donor who had recovered from COVID-19. The rearrangement joins TRBV6-5 to TRBJ2-7, with D perhaps TRBD2 (7 bases). CDR3 in amino acids: CASSYSIGGAGLYEQYF. CDR3 in DNA: TGTGCCAGCAGTTACTCGATAGGGGGGGCTGGTCTCTACGAGCAGTACTTC.